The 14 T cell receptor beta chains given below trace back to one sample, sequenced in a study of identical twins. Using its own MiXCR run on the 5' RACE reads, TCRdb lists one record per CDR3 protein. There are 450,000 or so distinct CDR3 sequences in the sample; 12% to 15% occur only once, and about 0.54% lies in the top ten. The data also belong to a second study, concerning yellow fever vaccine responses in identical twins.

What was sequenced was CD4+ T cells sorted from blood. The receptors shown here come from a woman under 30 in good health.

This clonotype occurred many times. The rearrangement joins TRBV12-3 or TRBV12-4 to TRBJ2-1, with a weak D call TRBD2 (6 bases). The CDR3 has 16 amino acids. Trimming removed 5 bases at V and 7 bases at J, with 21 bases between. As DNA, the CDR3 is TGTGCCAGCAGTCCCCTCGGTAGCGGATCTTGGAATGAGCAGTTCTTC. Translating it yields CASSPLGSGSWNEQFF.

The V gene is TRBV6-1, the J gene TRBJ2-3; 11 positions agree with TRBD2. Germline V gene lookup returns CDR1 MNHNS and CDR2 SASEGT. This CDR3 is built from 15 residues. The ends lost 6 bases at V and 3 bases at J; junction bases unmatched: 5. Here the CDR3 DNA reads TGTGCCAGCAGGGGGACTAGCGGCTGGACAGATACGCAGTATTTT. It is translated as CASRGTSGWTDTQYF.

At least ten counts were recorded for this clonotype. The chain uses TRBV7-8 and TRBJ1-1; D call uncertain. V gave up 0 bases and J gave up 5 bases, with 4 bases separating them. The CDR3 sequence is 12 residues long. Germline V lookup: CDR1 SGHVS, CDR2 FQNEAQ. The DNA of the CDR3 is TGTGCCAGCAGCTTAGCGGGGACTGAAGCTTTCTTT. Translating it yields CASSLAGTEAFF.

CDR3 sequence reads: CASRGLGNSPLHF. As DNA, the CDR3 is TGTGCCAGCAGAGGATTGGGCAATTCACCCCTCCACTTT. This chain uses TRBV2 with TRBJ1-6; D call uncertain. Germline V CDR1 and CDR2: SNHLY, FYNNEI. V was trimmed by 6 bases and J by 7 bases, leaving 10 bases between them. The CDR3 runs 13 residues.

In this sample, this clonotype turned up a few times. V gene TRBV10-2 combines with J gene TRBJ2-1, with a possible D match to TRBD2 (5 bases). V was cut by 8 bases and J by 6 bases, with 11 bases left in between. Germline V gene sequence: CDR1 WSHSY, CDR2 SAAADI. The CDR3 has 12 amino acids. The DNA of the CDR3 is TGCGCCAGCCGCACTAGTTTCAATGAGCAGTTCTTC. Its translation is CASRTSFNEQFF.

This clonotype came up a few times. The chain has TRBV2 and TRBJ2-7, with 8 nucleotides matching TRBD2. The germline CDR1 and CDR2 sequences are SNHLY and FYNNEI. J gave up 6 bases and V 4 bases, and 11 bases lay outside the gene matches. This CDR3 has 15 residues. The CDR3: CASSGPGGSQSEQYF. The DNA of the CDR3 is TGTGCCAGCAGTGGCCCGGGGGGGAGTCAGTCCGAGCAGTACTTC. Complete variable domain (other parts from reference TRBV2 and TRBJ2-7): EPEVTQTPSHQVTQMGQEVILRCVPISNHLYFYWYRQILGQKVEFLVSFYNNEISEKSEIFDDQFSVERPDGSNFTLKIRSTKLEDSAMYFCASSGPGGSQSEQYFGPGTRLTVT.

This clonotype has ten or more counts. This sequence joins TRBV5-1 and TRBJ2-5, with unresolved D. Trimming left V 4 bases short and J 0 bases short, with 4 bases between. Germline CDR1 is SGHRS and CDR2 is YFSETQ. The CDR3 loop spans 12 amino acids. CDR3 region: CASSANQETQYF. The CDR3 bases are TGCGCCAGCAGCGCGAACCAAGAGACCCAGTACTTC.

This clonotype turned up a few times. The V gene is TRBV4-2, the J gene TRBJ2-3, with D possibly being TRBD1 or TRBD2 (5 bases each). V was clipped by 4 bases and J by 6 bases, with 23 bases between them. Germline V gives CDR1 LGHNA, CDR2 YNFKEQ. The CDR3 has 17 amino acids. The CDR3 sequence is CASSLKPAALGVDTQYF. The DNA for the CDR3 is TGTGCCAGCAGCCTAAAACCTGCCGCCTTGGGGGTCGATACGCAGTATTTT.

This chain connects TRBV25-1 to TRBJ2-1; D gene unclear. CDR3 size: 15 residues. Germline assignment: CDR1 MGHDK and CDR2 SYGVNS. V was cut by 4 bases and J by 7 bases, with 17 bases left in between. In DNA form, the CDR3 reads TGTGCCAGCAGTGGCCGGACGTACGTATGGAATGAGCAGTTCTTC. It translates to CASSGRTYVWNEQFF.

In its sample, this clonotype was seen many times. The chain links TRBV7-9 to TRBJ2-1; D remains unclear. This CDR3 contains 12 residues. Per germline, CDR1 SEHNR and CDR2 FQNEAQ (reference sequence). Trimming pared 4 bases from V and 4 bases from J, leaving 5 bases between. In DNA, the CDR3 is TGTGCCAGCAGCTCATTTTACAATGAGCAGTTCTTC. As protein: CASSSFYNEQFF. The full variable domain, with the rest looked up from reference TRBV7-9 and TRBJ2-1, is DTGVSQNPRHKITKRGQNVTFRCDPISEHNRLYWYRQTLGQGPEFLTYFQNEAQLEKSRLLSDRFSAERPKGSFSTLEIQRTEQGDSAMYLCASSSFYNEQFFGPGTRLTVL.

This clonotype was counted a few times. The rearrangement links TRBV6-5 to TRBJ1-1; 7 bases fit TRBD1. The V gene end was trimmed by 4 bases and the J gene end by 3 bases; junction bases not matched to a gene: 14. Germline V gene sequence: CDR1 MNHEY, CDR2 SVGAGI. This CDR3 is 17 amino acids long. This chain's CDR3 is CASSSRLNRGLDTEAFF. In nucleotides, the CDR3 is TGTGCCAGCAGTTCCCGTTTGAACAGGGGACTGGACACTGAAGCTTTCTTT.

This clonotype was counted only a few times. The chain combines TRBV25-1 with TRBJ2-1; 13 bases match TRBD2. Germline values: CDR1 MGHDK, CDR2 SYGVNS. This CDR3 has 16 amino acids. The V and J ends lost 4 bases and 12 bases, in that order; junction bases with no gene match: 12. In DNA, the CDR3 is TGTGCCAGCAGTGGACCAACTAGCGGGGGGGTCCGAACGCAGTTCTTC. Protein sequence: CASSGPTSGGVRTQFF.

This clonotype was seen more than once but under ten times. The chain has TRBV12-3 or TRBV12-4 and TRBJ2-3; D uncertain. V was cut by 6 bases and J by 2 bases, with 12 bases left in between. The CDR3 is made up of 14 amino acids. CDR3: CASSERIFTDTQYF. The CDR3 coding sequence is TGTGCCAGCAGCGAGAGGATTTTCACAGATACGCAGTATTTT.

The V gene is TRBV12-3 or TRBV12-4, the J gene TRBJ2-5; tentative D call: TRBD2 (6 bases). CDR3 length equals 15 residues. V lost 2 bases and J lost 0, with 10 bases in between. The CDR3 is CASSLRGTYQETQYF. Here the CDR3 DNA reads TGTGCCAGCAGTTTACGGGGGACGTACCAAGAGACCCAGTACTTC.